Below are 3 T cell receptor beta chains sequenced from a single sample in a study of beta chain features in type 1 diabetes (dated by TCRdb to about 2018). Findings and caveats that apply to the study as a whole: In all four CD4+ subsets, TCRB CDR3 length was moderately but significantly shorter in type 1 diabetes patients.

Library method: the immunoSEQ multiplex PCR assay. The High Capacity cDNA Reverse Transcription Kit was used to reverse transcribe all of the isolated RNA, meaning that expressed TCRB transcripts were what got sequenced. TCRdb carries this immuneACCESS record with in-frame sequences only. Its versions omit some clonotypes, under half of them owing to an unresolved V gene in the studies checked, with the rest unexplained. The sample table lists over 200,000 clones, roughly 11% of them with a count of one. The top ten clones comprise around 0.017% of the sample. No antigen is known for these receptors. Sequenced material: naive CD4+ T cells from blood. Read against the paper, the sample's cell subset or site label means: true naive CD4+ T cells. The receptor source for this set is a man younger than 40 with type 1 diabetes.

This clone was seen a few times. The chain carries TRBV4-2 and TRBJ1-5; 9 bases fit TRBD1. CDR3 length: 15 amino acids. After removal of 3 bases from V and 0 bases from J, the junction contained 0 bases not matched to a gene. Germline V gene data show CDR1 as LGHNA and CDR2 as YNFKEQ. CDR3 coding DNA: TGTGCCAGCAGCCAGGACAGGGGTAGCAATCAGCCCCAGCATTTT. Amino acid sequence: CASSQDRGSNQPQHF.

J is TRBJ2-1 and V is TRBV5-1; possibly TRBD1 for D (5 bases). Germline CDR1 reads SGHRS; CDR2 reads YFSETQ. This CDR3 contains 14 residues. V dropped 4 bases and J dropped 8 bases, with 16 bases sitting between them. CDR3: CASSKVQGLDEQFF. The CDR3, as DNA: TGCGCCAGCAGCAAAGTCCAGGGTCTCGATGAGCAGTTCTTC.

In its sample, this clone was seen a few times. The CDR3 nucleotides are TGTGCCAGCAGCCCCCGCAGGCCGGGACAGGGGTACGAGGGCTACACCTTC. Protein product: CASSPRRPGQGYEGYTF. This chain connects TRBV7-2 to TRBJ1-2; 10 bases fit TRBD1. Trimming took 5 bases from V and 8 from J; bases not matched to a gene: 17. Germline V CDR1 and CDR2: SGHTA, FQGNSA. The CDR3 extends over 17 amino acids.